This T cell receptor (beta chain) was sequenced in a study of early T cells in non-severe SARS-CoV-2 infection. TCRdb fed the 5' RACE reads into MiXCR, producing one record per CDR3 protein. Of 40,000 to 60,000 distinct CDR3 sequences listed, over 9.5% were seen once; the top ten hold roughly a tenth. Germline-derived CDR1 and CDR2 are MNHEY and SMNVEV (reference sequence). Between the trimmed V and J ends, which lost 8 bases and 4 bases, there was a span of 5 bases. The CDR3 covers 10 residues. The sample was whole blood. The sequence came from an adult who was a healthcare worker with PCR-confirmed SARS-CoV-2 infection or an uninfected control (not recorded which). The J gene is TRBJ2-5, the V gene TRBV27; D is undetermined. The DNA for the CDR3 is TGTGCCAGCGGAAGAGAGACCCAGTACTTC. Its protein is CASGRETQYF.